The rows below give T cell receptor beta chains drawn from one sample of a study of cytomegalovirus exposure and HLA in healthy donors. Profiling relied on immunoSEQ multiplex PCR, and the TCRdb table lists in-frame clones only, not all of them. Of 150,000 or so clones listed, 75% to 90% are singletons. The sample was PBMCs. The source of these receptors is a woman aged 45-59 years in good health and CMV-seropositive. The CDR3 runs from the conserved cysteine through the conserved F or W. The D gene is left open where the match is weak. Some rows mark clone size as missing; the rest say once, few, many or name a class of expanded clone.

J	size	D	V	DNA	CDR3
TRBJ2-5	-	-	TRBV4-2	TGTGCCAGCAGCCAAGGGACTCTTAGTGAGACCCAGTACTTC	CASSQGTLSETQYF
TRBJ1-4	few	-	TRBV9	TGTGCCAGCAGCGTAGCTCCGGGGTCGGGTAGTGAAAAACTGTTTTTT	CASSVAPGSGSEKLFF
TRBJ1-2	-	TRBD1	TRBV7-9	TGTGCCAGCAGCTCGGACAGGGCCCTCGGTGGCTACACCTTC	CASSSDRALGGYTF
TRBJ2-5	-	TRBD1	TRBV5-1	TGCGCCAGCGGGCTCGTTGGGACAGGGGTGCGAGAGACCCAGTACTTC	CASGLVGTGVRETQYF
TRBJ1-3	-	-	TRBV30	TGTGCCTGGCAACAGGGTTTTTCTGGAAACACCATATATTTT	CAWQQGFSGNTIYF
TRBJ1-1	once	-	TRBV7-9	TGTGCCGGCTGGTTCGACGGCGGCACTGAAGCTTTCTTT	CAGWFDGGTEAFF
TRBJ1-2	-	-	TRBV14	TGTGCCAGCAGCCCCTTGGGACATCAAACTCATGGCTACACCTTC	CASSPLGHQTHGYTF
TRBJ2-5	-	TRBD2	TRBV2	TGTGCCAGCAGCCCACTGGCGGGGGGGCCCGAGACCCAGTACTTC	CASSPLAGGPETQYF
TRBJ1-1	-	-	TRBV4-1	TGCGCCAGCAGCCAAGATCTCACAGGGACTGAAGCTTTCTTT	CASSQDLTGTEAFF
TRBJ2-1	-	TRBD2	TRBV27	TGTGCCAGCAGTTCCGACCGAGCGGGAGGGATCTCCTACAATGAGCAGTTCTTC	CASSSDRAGGISYNEQFF
TRBJ2-7	-	TRBD2	TRBV19	TGTGCCAGTGCCGAGGGTAGCGGGATTCCCGAGCAGTACTTC	CASAEGSGIPEQYF
TRBJ2-5	-	TRBD1	TRBV25-1	TGTGCCAGCAGTGATTCGGGACAGGGGTCCCGGACCCAGTACTTC	CASSDSGQGSRTQYF
TRBJ1-4	-	-	TRBV5-1	TGCGCCAGCAGCCCCTCCGGGAGGGCTAATGAAAAACTGTTTTTT	CASSPSGRANEKLFF
TRBJ1-2	-	TRBD1	TRBV2	TGTGCCAGCAGTTTTGACAGGGGCTATGGCTACACCTTC	CASSFDRGYGYTF
TRBJ2-7	few	TRBD1	TRBV6-1	TGTGCCAGCAGTGCAGGGACAGAGTTCTACGAGCAGTACTTC	CASSAGTEFYEQYF
TRBJ2-1	-	-	TRBV10-3	TGTGCCATCAGTGAGTCTGGACTTTACAATGAGCAGTTCTTC	CAISESGLYNEQFF
TRBJ2-7	-	TRBD1	TRBV6-5	TGTGCCAGCAGCCCGACAGGGGTCGAGCAGTACTTC	CASSPTGVEQYF
TRBJ2-7	-	TRBD1	TRBV7-9	TGTGCCAGCAGCTTAGCTCGGGGACAGGGGAGCGGGGAGCAGTACTTC	CASSLARGQGSGEQYF
TRBJ2-2	-	TRBD1	TRBV12-5	TGTGCTAGTGGTTTGGGACAGGGGGCGAGAACCGGGGAGCTGTTTTTT	CASGLGQGARTGELFF
TRBJ2-3	-	TRBD1	TRBV7-3	TGTGCCAGCAGCAGGGGGGACAGGGGGAGAACAGATACGCAGTATTTT	CASSRGDRGRTDTQYF
TRBJ2-3	-	-	TRBV7-9	TGTTCCAGCAGCTTCGGGGGAGGTACAGATACGCAGTATTTT	CSSSFGGGTDTQYF
TRBJ1-1	-	TRBD1	TRBV23-1	TGCGCCAGCAGTCAATCGGACACCACAGGGGGCCCGAACACTGAAGCTTTCTTT	CASSQSDTTGGPNTEAFF
TRBJ1-4	-	-	TRBV5-6	TGTGCCAGCAGCTTGCAGCTGGGGAGAGCAACTAATGAAAAACTGTTTTTT	CASSLQLGRATNEKLFF
TRBJ1-2	once	TRBD1	TRBV19	TGTGCCAGTAGTATATACCGGGACAGACGATATGGCTACACCTTC	CASSIYRDRRYGYTF
TRBJ2-7	-	TRBD2	TRBV15	TGTGCCACCAGCACCGGACTAGCGTCCTACGAGCAGTACTTC	CATSTGLASYEQYF
TRBJ1-1	-	-	TRBV9	TGTGCCAGCAGCGTAATGGGACACCTGAACACTGAAGCTTTCTTT	CASSVMGHLNTEAFF
TRBJ2-7	-	TRBD1	TRBV6-5	TGTGCCAGCAGCCTACTACAGGGGGCGGGCTACGAGCAGTACTTC	CASSLLQGAGYEQYF
TRBJ1-3	-	-	TRBV30	TGTGCCTGGAGCCTCGGCGGGGGGCTAGACACCATATATTTT	CAWSLGGGLDTIYF
TRBJ1-1	-	-	TRBV30	TGTGCCTGGAGTGTATTCTATTCGAACACTGAAGCTTTCTTT	CAWSVFYSNTEAFF
TRBJ1-2	-	TRBD1	TRBV28	TGTGCCAGCAGGCCGGGGCAGGGGGTGGGTGGCTACACCTTC	CASRPGQGVGGYTF
TRBJ2-7	-	-	TRBV5-4	TGTGCCAGCAGCGGGACAGCTCGGGGGGAGCAGTACTTC	CASSGTARGEQYF
TRBJ2-7	-	TRBD2	TRBV10-1	TGCGCCAGCAGTGAGTCGAATGGCGGGAGGGCCTCATATAGCAGCTCCTACGAGCAGTACTTC	CASSESNGGRASYSSSYEQYF
TRBJ1-1	-	-	TRBV7-9	TGTGCCAGCAGCTTAGTGGGGGGGCCAAACACTGAAGCTTTCTTT	CASSLVGGPNTEAFF
TRBJ2-7	-	-	TRBV5-1	TGCGCCAGCAGCTTCCAATCTTCAGGGGCCGGGCGTTACGAGCAGTACTTC	CASSFQSSGAGRYEQYF
TRBJ2-3	once	-	TRBV29-1	TGCAGTGGGGCCCAGGGCGGCTCCACAGATACGCAGTATTTT	CSGAQGGSTDTQYF
TRBJ1-2	-	-	TRBV29-1	TGCAGCGTTGAGGTCCAGGCCCACTATGGCTACACCTTC	CSVEVQAHYGYTF
TRBJ2-5	-	-	TRBV13	TGTGCCAGCAGCTCCCAACAGGGAGAAGAGACCCAGTACTTC	CASSSQQGEETQYF
TRBJ1-6	-	TRBD1	TRBV30	TGTGCCTGGAAACAGGGGGCATTGGCTTCACCCCTCCACTTT	CAWKQGALASPLHF
TRBJ1-1	-	-	TRBV7-3	TGTGCCAGCAGCCCAGGGCAGAACACTGAAGCTTTCTTT	CASSPGQNTEAFF
TRBJ2-6	-	-	TRBV7-3	TGTGCCAGCAGCGAAGGTCCAGGGACTGGGGCCAACGTCCTGACTTTC	CASSEGPGTGANVLTF